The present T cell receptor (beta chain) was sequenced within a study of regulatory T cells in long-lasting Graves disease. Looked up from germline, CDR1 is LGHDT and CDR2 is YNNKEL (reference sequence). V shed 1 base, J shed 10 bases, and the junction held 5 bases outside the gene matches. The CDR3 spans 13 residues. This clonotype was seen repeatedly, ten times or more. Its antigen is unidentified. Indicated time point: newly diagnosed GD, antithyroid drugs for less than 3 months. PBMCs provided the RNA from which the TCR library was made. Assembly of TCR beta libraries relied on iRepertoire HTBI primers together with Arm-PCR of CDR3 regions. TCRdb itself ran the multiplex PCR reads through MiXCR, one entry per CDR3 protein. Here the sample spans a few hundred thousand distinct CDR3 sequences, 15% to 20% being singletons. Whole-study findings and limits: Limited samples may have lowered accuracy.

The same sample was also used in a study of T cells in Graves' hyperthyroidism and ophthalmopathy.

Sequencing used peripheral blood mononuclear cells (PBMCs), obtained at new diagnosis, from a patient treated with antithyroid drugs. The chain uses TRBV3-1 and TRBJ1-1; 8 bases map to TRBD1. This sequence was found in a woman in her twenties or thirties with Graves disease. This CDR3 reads CASSQGQGKGAFF. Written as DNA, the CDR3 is TGTGCCAGCAGCCAAGGACAGGGGAAGGGAGCTTTCTTT. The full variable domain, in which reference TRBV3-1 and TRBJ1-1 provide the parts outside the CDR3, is DTAVSQTPKYLVTQMGNDKSIKCEQNLGHDTMYWYKQDSKKFLKIMFSYNNKELIINETVPNRFSPKSPDKAHLNLHINSLELGDSAVYFCASSQGQGKGAFFGQGTRLTVV.